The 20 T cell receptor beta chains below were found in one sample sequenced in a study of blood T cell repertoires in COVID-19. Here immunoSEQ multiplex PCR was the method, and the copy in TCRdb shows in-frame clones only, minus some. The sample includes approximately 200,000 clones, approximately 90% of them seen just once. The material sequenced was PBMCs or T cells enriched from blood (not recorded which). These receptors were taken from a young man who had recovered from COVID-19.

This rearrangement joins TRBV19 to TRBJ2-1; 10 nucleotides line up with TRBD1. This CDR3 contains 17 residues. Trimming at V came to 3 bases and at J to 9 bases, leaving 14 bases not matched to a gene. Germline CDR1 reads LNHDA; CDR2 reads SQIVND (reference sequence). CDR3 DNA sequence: TGTGCCAGTAGTATCCGACGAAGGGACAGGGGAGACGTTGAGCAGTTCTTC. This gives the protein CASSIRRRDRGDVEQFF.

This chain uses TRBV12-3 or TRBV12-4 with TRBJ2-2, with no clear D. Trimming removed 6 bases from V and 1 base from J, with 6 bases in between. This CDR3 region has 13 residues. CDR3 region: CASSKQNTGELFF. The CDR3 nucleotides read TGTGCCAGCAGCAAACAGAACACCGGGGAGCTGTTTTTT.

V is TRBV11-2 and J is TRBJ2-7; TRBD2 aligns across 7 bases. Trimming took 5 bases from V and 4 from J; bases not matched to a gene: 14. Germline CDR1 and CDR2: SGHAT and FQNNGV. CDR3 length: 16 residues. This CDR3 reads CASSRRPASGAYEQYF. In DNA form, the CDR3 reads TGTGCCAGCAGCCGTAGACCGGCTAGCGGCGCTTACGAGCAGTACTTC.

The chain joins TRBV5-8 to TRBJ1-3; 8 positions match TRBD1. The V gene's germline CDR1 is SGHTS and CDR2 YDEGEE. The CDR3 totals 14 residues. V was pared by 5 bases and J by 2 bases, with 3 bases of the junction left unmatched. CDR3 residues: CASRETGAGNTIYF. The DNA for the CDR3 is TGTGCCAGCAGAGAGACAGGGGCTGGAAACACCATATATTTT.

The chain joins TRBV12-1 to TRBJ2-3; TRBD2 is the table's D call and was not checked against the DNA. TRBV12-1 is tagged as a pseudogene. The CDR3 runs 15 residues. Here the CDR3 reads CASSFPSGGEDTQYF. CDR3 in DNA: TGTGCCAGCAGCTTTCCTAGCGGGGGTGAAGATACGCAGTATTTT.

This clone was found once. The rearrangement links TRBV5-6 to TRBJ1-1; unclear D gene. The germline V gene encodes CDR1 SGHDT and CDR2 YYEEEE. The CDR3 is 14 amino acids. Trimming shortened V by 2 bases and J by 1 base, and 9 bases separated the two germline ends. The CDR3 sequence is CASSFGLANTEAFF. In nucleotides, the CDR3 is TGTGCCAGCAGCTTCGGACTGGCGAACACTGAAGCTTTCTTT.

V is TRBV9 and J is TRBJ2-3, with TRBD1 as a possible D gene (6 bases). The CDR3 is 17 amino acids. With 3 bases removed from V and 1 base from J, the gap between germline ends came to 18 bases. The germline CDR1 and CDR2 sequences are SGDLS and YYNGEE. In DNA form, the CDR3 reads TGTGCCAGCAGCGCCCCCTCCAGGGGAGCACGCACAGATACGCAGTATTTT. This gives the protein CASSAPSRGARTDTQYF.

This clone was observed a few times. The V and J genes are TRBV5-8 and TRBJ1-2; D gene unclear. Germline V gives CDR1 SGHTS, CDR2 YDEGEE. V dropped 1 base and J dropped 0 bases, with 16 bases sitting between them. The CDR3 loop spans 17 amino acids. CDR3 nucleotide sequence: TGTGCCAGCAGCTTGTACCGGGAGGTATCGTCTAACTATGGCTACACCTTC. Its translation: CASSLYREVSSNYGYTF.

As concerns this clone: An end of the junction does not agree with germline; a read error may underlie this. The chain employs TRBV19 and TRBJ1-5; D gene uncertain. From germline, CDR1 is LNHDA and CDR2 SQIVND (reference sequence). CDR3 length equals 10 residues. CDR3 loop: CASSDQPQHF. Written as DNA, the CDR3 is TGTGCCAGTAGCGATCAGCCCCAGCATTTT. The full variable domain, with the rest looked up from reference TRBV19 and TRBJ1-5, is DGGITQSPKYLFRKEGQNVTLSCEQNLNHDAMYWYRQDPGQGLRLIYYSQIVNDFQKGDIAEGYSVSREKKESFPLTVTSAQKNPTAFYLCASSDQPQHFGDGTRLSIL.

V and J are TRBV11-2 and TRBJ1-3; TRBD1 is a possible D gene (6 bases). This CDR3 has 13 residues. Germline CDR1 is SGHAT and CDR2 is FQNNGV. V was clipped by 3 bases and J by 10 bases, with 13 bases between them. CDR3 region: CASSLTGLGTIYF. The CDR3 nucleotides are TGTGCCAGCAGCTTGACAGGTTTAGGGACCATATATTTT.

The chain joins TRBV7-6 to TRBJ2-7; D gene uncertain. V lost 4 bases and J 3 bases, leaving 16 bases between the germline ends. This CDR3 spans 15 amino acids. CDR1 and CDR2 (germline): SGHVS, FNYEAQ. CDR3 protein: CASSYLSTGLYEQYF. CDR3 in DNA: TGTGCCAGCAGCTACCTATCGACGGGTCTCTACGAGCAGTACTTC.

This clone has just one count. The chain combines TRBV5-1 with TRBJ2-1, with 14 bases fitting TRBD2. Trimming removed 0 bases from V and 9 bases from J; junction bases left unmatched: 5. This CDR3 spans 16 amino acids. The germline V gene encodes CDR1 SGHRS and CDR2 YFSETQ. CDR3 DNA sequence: TGCGCCAGCAGCTTGGCCCGACTAGCGGGAGGGATTGAGCAGTTCTTC. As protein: CASSLARLAGGIEQFF. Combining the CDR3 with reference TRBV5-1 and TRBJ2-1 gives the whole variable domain KAGVTQTPRYLIKTRGQQVTLSCSPISGHRSVSWYQQTPGQGLQFLFEYFSETQRNKGNFPGRFSGRQFSNSRSEMNVSTLELGDSALYLCASSLARLAGGIEQFFGPGTRLTVL.

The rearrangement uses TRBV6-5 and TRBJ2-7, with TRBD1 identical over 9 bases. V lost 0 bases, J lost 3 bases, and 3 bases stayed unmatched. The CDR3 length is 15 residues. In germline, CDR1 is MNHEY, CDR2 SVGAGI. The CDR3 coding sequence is TGTGCCAGCAGTTACTCGGACAGGGGATTCTACGAGCAGTACTTC. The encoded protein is CASSYSDRGFYEQYF.

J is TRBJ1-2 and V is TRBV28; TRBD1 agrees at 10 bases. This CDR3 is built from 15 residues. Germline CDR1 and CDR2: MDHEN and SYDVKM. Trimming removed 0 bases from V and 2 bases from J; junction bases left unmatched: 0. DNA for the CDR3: TGTGCCAGCAGTTTATGGGGACAGGGGAACTATGGCTACACCTTC. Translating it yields CASSLWGQGNYGYTF.

CDR3 coding DNA: TGTGCCAGCAGCCCACCGCAGTCAGGTAGGCACTTAAAGAACACTGAAGCTTTCTTT. The encoded protein is CASSPPQSGRHLKNTEAFF. The rearrangement links TRBV9 to TRBJ1-1; the D is unclear. Trimming took 4 bases from V and 1 from J, leaving 26 bases between them. Germline CDR1 reads SGDLS; CDR2 reads YYNGEE. This CDR3 comprises 19 residues.

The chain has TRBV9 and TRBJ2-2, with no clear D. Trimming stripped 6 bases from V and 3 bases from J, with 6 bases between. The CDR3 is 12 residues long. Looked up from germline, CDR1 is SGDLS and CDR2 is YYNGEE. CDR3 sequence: CASTRDTGELFF. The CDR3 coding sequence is TGTGCCAGCACTCGGGACACCGGGGAGCTGTTTTTT.

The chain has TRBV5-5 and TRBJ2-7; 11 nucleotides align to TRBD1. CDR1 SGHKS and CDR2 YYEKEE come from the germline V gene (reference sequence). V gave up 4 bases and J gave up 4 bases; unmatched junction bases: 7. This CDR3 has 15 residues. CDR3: CASSPPGTGGYEQYF. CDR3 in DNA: TGTGCCAGCAGCCCCCCTGGGACAGGGGGATACGAGCAGTACTTC.

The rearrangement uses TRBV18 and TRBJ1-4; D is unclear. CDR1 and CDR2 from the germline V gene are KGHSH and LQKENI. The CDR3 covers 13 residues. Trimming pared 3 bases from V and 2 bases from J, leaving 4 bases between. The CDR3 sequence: CASSPGTNEKLFF. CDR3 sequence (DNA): TGTGCCAGCTCACCCGGGACTAATGAAAAACTGTTTTTT.

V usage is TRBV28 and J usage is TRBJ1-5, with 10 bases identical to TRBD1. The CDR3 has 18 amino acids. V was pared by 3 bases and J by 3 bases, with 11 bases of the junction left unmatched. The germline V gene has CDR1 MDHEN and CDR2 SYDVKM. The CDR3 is CASSLVVGTGVYNQPQHF. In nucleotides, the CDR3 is TGTGCCAGCAGTTTGGTAGTAGGGACAGGGGTTTACAATCAGCCCCAGCATTTT. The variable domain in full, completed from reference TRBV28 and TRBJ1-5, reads DVKVTQSSRYLVKRTGEKVFLECVQDMDHENMFWYRQDPGLGLRLIYFSYDVKMKEKGDIPEGYSVSREKKERFSLILESASTNQTSMYLCASSLVVGTGVYNQPQHFGDGTRLSIL.

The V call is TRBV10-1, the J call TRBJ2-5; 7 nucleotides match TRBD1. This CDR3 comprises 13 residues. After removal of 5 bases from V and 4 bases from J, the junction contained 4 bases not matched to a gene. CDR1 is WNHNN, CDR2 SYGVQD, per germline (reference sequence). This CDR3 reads CASSNRGSETQYF. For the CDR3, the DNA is TGCGCCAGCAGTAACAGGGGTTCAGAGACCCAGTACTTC.